The 15 T cell receptor beta chains listed next were all sequenced from one sample in a study of T cells expressing NK-cell markers. Each CDR3 protein gets one entry in TCRdb, which reprocessed the 5' RACE reads and gives no DNA. The ten most abundant clones cover about 18% of a sample with around 100,000 distinct CDR3 sequences. The sequenced material came from blood T cells: a sorted CD56 or NKG2C T cell subset, CD4+ or CD8+ T cells, or bulk PBMC T cells (not recorded which). These receptors were taken from a woman between 18 and 69 years old in good health.

The chain employs TRBV29-1 and TRBJ2-2; with no DNA, the TCRdb D assignment of TRBD2 cannot be verified. The CDR3 is 14 amino acids. Per germline, CDR1 SQVTM and CDR2 ANQGSEA. CDR3 amino acids: CSVLADTNTGELFF.

V usage is TRBV11-2 and J usage is TRBJ2-1; TCRdb calls TRBD1, which cannot be checked without DNA. The germline gives CDR1 SGHAT, CDR2 FQNNGV. The CDR3 is made up of 14 amino acids. CDR3 amino acids: CASKRGQAHNEQFF.

The rearrangement joins TRBV27 to TRBJ2-1; absent DNA, TCRdb's TRBD1 call cannot be checked. The CDR3 has 15 residues. Germline loops: CDR1 MNHEY, CDR2 SMNVEV (reference sequence). The CDR3 here is CASSPRTGGWNEQFF.

The gene calls are TRBV7-9 and TRBJ2-3; TCRdb designates TRBD1, a call that cannot be tested without DNA. Germline loops: CDR1 SEHNR, CDR2 FQNEAQ (reference sequence). The CDR3 spans 14 residues. CDR3 sequence: CASTPDRSTDTQYF.

J is TRBJ2-5 and V is TRBV12-3 or TRBV12-4; TCRdb's D gene call, TRBD2, goes unchecked for lack of DNA. This CDR3 has 15 amino acids. The CDR3 here is CASSPGLAGLETQYF.

V gene TRBV27 combines with J gene TRBJ2-7; TCRdb names TRBD1, which stays unverified in the absence of DNA. Germline V gene sequence: CDR1 MNHEY, CDR2 SMNVEV (reference sequence). The CDR3 runs to 14 residues. CDR3 region: CASSLGAVSYEQYF.

The V and J genes are TRBV12-3 or TRBV12-4 and TRBJ2-7. This CDR3 spans 11 amino acids. CDR3 loop: CASSFSYEQYF.

The chain employs TRBV5-1 and TRBJ2-7. CDR3 size: 13 residues. Per germline, CDR1 SGHRS and CDR2 YFSETQ. The CDR3 spells CASSWGLGNEQYF.

The chain employs TRBV12-3 or TRBV12-4 and TRBJ2-1; lacking DNA, the TRBD2 call made by TCRdb goes unchecked. The CDR3 sequence is 19 residues long. The CDR3 loop reads CASSWGLAGGKSSYNEQFF.

The J gene is TRBJ2-3, the V gene TRBV5-6; the TRBD2 assignment by TCRdb is unverifiable without DNA. Germline V lookup: CDR1 SGHDT, CDR2 YYEEEE. This CDR3 has 17 amino acids. The CDR3 region is CASSLVSRRTSTDTQYF. Variable domain in full (rest from reference TRBV5-6 and TRBJ2-3): DAGVTQSPTHLIKTRGQQVTLRCSPKSGHDTVSWYQQALGQGPQFIFQYYEEEERQRGNFPDRFSGHQFPNYSSELNVNALLLGDSALYLCASSLVSRRTSTDTQYFGPGTRLTVL.

The chain is built from TRBV27 and TRBJ2-1; TCRdb's D gene call, TRBD2, goes unchecked for lack of DNA. This CDR3 has 17 residues. Germline CDR1 MNHEY, CDR2 SMNVEV (reference sequence). The CDR3 sequence is CASSFMLGTSMANEQFF.

The gene calls are TRBV5-6 and TRBJ1-3. CDR1 and CDR2 (germline): SGHDT, YYEEEE. This CDR3 region has 16 residues. CDR3 region: CASSLWRGLLGNTIYF.

The chain is built from TRBV18 and TRBJ2-3; the D gene TCRdb calls, TRBD2, cannot be checked with no DNA. This CDR3 region has 17 residues. Germline V gene lookup returns CDR1 KGHSH and CDR2 LQKENI. CDR3 residues: CASSSLLAGEGPDTQYF.

This rearrangement joins TRBV7-8 to TRBJ1-4; TCRdb lists TRBD1, though no DNA is available to test this call. The CDR3 runs 17 residues. Germline lookup yields CDR1 SGHVS and CDR2 FQNEAQ. CDR3 region: CASSFWRDRATNEKLFF. Variable domain in full (rest from reference TRBV7-8 and TRBJ1-4): GAGVSQSPRYKVAKRGQDVALRCDPISGHVSLFWYQQALGQGPEFLTYFQNEAQLDKSGLPSDRFFAERPEGSVSTLKIQRTQQEDSAVYLCASSFWRDRATNEKLFFGSGTQLSVL.

This rearrangement joins TRBV7-9 to TRBJ2-1; TCRdb reports TRBD2, a call that lacks DNA to check it against. The CDR3 is 16 amino acids. The germline gives CDR1 SEHNR, CDR2 FQNEAQ (reference sequence). This CDR3 is CASSTTTRGNYNEQFF.